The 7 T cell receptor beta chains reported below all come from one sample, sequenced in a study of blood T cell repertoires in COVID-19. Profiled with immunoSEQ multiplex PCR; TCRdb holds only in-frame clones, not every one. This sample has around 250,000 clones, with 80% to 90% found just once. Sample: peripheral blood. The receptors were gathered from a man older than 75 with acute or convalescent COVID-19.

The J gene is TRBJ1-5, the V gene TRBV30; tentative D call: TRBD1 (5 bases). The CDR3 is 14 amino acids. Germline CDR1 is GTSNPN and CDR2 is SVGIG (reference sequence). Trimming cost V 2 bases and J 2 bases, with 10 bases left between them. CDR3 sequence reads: CAWSRKTGNQPQHF. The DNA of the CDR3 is TGTGCCTGGAGTCGGAAGACAGGCAATCAGCCCCAGCATTTT.

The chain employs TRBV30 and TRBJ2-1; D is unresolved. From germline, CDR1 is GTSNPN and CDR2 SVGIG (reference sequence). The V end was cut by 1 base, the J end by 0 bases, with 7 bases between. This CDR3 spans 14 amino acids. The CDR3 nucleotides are TGTGCCTGGAGTGGATGGAGCTCCTACAATGAGCAGTTCTTC. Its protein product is CAWSGWSSYNEQFF.

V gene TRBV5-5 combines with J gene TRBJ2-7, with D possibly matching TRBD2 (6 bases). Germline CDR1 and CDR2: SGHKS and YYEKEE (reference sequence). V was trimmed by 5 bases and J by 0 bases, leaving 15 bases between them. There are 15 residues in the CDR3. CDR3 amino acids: CASRNSGYSSYEQYF. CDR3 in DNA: TGTGCCAGCAGGAATAGCGGATACAGCTCCTACGAGCAGTACTTC.

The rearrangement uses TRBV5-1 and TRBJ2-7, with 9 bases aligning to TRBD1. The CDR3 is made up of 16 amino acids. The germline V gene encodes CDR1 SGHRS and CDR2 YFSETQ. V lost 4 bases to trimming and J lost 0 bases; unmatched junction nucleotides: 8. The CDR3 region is CASSPRPDRGSYEQYF. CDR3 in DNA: TGCGCCAGCAGCCCCCGGCCGGACAGGGGCTCCTACGAGCAGTACTTC.

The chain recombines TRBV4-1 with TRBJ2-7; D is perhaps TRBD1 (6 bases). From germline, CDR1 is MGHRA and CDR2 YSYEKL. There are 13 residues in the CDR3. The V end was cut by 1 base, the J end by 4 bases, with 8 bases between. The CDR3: CASSQGTEYEQYF. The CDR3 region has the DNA TGCGCCAGCAGCCAAGGGACAGAATACGAGCAGTACTTC.

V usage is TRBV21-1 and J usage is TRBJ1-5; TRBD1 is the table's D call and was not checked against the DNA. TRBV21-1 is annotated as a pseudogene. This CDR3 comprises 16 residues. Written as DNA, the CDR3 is TGTGCCAGCAGCTTCCTCGACAGGAATAGCAATCAGCCCCAGCATTTT. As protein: CASSFLDRNSNQPQHF.

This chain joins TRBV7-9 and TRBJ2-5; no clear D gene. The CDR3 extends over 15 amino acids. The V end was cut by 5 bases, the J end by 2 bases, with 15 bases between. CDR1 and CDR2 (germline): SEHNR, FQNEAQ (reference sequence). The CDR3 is CASSRPAGGQETQYF. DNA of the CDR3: TGTGCCAGCAGCCGTCCGGCCGGCGGACAAGAGACCCAGTACTTC.